This T cell receptor (beta chain) came from a study of beta chain features in type 1 diabetes. General observations from the study: Because the template was cDNA, high-expressing cells might be over-represented. Within each of all four CD4+ subsets, Type 1 diabetes patients had TCRB CDR3s that were moderately but significantly shorter. Patients with type 1 diabetes carried fewer insertions and had more deletions at their VDJ junctions.

The CDR3 runs to 12 residues. The V end lost 5 bases, the J end lost 2 bases, and 6 bases lay between the germline ends. CDR1 is SNHLY and CDR2 is FYNNEI in the germline V gene. Sorting with CD45RO/CCR7/CD25/CD127/CD95/CD27 yielded naive, central memory, regulatory and stem-like memory CD4+ cells. Every isolated RNA sample was fully reverse transcribed, so sequencing captured expressed TCRB transcripts. Generated by immunoSEQ multiplex PCR, the TCRdb table keeps only in-frame clones and is missing some. The profile shows about 740,000 clones, around an eighth of them singletons. This clone was detected only a few times. Its specificity is not known.

The receptor's source is a young man with type 1 diabetes. The rearrangement joins TRBV2 to TRBJ1-1, with no clear D. The specimen was naive CD4+ T cells from blood. This CDR3 is CASSFLNTEAFF. In nucleotides, the CDR3 is TGTGCCAGCAGTTTTTTAAACACTGAAGCTTTCTTT.